This TCR beta chain came from a study of T cells in Graves' hyperthyroidism and ophthalmopathy. Amplified TCR beta CDR3 regions came from RNA transcripts. The TCR CDR3 first-round RT-PCR relied on the HTBI primer set. TCRdb reprocessed the multiplex PCR reads with MiXCR, giving one entry per CDR3 protein. The repertoire holds around 800,000 distinct CDR3 sequences, with 35% to 40% as singletons. This clonotype was detected ten times or more. Trimming took off 3 bases at V and 6 bases at J, with 11 bases between the two ends. The germline gives CDR1 SEHNR, CDR2 FQNEAQ (reference sequence). The CDR3 is 13 amino acids. Graves' hyperthyroidism qualified as stable when ophthalmopathy did not progress within 18 months. Newly diagnosed patients aged 18 to 65 had hyperthyroidism of under 2 months' duration. The study left out patients who had uncontrolled infection, other autoimmune disease, pregnancy or lactation.

The sample consisted of blood. The rearrangement joins TRBV7-9 to TRBJ1-1, with a tentative D call TRBD1 (5 bases). The clonotype was recovered from a man younger than 35 with Graves' hyperthyroidism. DNA of the CDR3: TGTGCCAGCAGCTTGGGGGGGGTCGCTGAAGCTTTCTTT. Residues: CASSLGGVAEAFF.